The 8 T cell receptor beta chains given below trace back to one sample, sequenced in a study of cytomegalovirus exposure and HLA in healthy donors. The method was immunoSEQ multiplex PCR; TCRdb's version includes in-frame clones alone and lacks a portion of them. The sample yields roughly 200,000 clones, about 89% seen once. The sample taken for sequencing was PBMCs. The receptors derive from a man aged 25-45 years in good health and CMV-seropositive.

This chain uses TRBV5-1 with TRBJ1-3; D ambiguous. CDR1 and CDR2 (germline): SGHRS, YFSETQ. Trimming stripped 6 bases from V and 1 base from J, with 14 bases between. There are 15 residues in the CDR3. This chain's CDR3 is CASKVGSRSGNTIYF. The CDR3 DNA reads TGCGCCAGCAAAGTAGGGAGTAGGTCTGGAAACACCATATATTTT.

This sequence joins TRBV12-5 and TRBJ2-7; TRBD1 aligns across 7 bases. The CDR3 has 17 residues. CDR1 and CDR2 from the germline V gene are LGHNT and FRNRAP. V trimming: 3 bases; J trimming: 0 bases; junction bases outside the gene matches: 11. The CDR3 spells CASGLEGQPRSSYEQYF. In nucleotides, the CDR3 is TGTGCTAGTGGTTTAGAGGGACAGCCGAGAAGCTCCTACGAGCAGTACTTC. Looking up the rest from reference TRBV12-5 and TRBJ2-7 gives the full variable domain: DARVTQTPRHKVTEMGQEVTMRCQPILGHNTVFWYRQTMMQGLELLAYFRNRAPLDDSGMPKDRFSAEMPDATLATLKIQPSEPRDSAVYFCASGLEGQPRSSYEQYFGPGTRLTVT.

The count of this clone is one. The chain carries TRBV9 and TRBJ2-7; D not certain. V shed 4 bases and J shed 5 bases, with 10 bases lying between them. This CDR3 has 12 residues. Germline CDR1 SGDLS, CDR2 YYNGEE. CDR3: CASSPRADEQYF. CDR3 DNA: TGTGCCAGCAGCCCCCGGGCGGACGAGCAGTACTTC.

V is TRBV9 and J is TRBJ2-2; TRBD2 is a possible D gene (6 bases). The CDR3 loop spans 13 amino acids. Trimming cost V 3 bases and J 6 bases, with 9 bases left between them. Germline CDR1 reads SGDLS; CDR2 reads YYNGEE. CDR3 nucleotide sequence: TGTGCCAGCAGCGCCTGGGGGGCCGGGGAGCTGTTTTTT. Translation gives CASSAWGAGELFF.

The genes are TRBV27 and TRBJ1-1, with 11 bases lining up with TRBD1. The V gene's germline CDR1 is MNHEY and CDR2 SMNVEV (reference sequence). The CDR3 consists of 17 residues. The V gene end was trimmed by 7 bases and the J gene end by 3 bases; junction bases not matched to a gene: 13. In nucleotides, the CDR3 is TGTGCCAGCACCCCTGGATGGACAGGGGGCTGGGACACTGAAGCTTTCTTT. Its protein product is CASTPGWTGGWDTEAFF.

This chain links TRBV5-1 with TRBJ2-7; the match to TRBD1 covers 9 bases. J was trimmed by 2 bases and V by 6 bases; bases with no gene match: 6. The CDR3 is made up of 14 amino acids. CDR1 is SGHRS, CDR2 YFSETQ, per germline. The CDR3 DNA follows: TGCGCCAGCATGCCGGGACAGGGTGCCTACGAGCAGTACTTC. Residues: CASMPGQGAYEQYF.

The J gene is TRBJ1-1, the V gene TRBV4-2; the D gene is possibly TRBD1 (5 bases). CDR1 LGHNA and CDR2 YNFKEQ come from the germline V gene. V was trimmed by 8 bases and J by 4 bases, leaving 14 bases between them. The CDR3 contains 13 residues. In DNA form, the CDR3 reads TGTGCCAGCCGCGACGGCGACAGCACTGAAGCTTTCTTT. Its translation: CASRDGDSTEAFF.

The rearrangement joins TRBV27 to TRBJ2-5; 12 nucleotides line up with TRBD1. This CDR3 contains 16 residues. CDR1 is MNHEY, CDR2 SMNVEV, per germline (reference sequence). J gave up 6 bases and V 6 bases, and 11 bases lay outside the gene matches. The CDR3 DNA is TGTGCCAGCAGCCTCCCTCCGGGACAGGGGGCGCAGACCCAGTACTTC. This sequence encodes CASSLPPGQGAQTQYF.